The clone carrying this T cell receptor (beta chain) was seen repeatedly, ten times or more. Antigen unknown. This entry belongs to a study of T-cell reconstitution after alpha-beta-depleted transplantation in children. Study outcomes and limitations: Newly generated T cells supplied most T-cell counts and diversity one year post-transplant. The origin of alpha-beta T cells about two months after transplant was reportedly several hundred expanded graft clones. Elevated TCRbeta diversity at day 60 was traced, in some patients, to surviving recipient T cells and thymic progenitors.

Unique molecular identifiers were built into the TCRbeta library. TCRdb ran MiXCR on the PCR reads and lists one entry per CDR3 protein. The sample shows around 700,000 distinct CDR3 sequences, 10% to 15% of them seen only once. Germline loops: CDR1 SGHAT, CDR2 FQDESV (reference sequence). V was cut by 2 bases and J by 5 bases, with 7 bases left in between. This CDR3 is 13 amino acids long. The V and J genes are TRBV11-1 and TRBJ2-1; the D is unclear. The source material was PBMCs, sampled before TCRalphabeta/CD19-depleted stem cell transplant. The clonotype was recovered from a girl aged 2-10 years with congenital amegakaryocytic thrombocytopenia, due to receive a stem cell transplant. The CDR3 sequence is CASSLWGNNEQFF. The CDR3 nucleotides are TGTGCCAGCAGCTTATGGGGTAACAATGAGCAGTTCTTC.